Presented here are 8 T cell receptor beta chains from one specimen sequenced in a study of blood T cell repertoires in COVID-19. Generated by immunoSEQ multiplex PCR, the TCRdb table keeps only in-frame clones and is missing some. This sample yields some 200,000 clones, of which roughly 90% are seen a single time; 9.5% to 13% belongs to the top ten. What was sequenced was peripheral blood. The receptors originated from a woman aged 55 to 70 with COVID-19, enrolled during active disease.

The chain joins TRBV30 to TRBJ1-5; 9 bases agree with TRBD1. The CDR3 length is 15 residues. CDR1 is GTSNPN and CDR2 is SVGIG in the germline V gene (reference sequence). Trimming cost V 0 bases and J 6 bases; bases outside gene matches: 6. CDR3 loop: CAWSVWTGEVQPQHF. Here the CDR3 DNA reads TGTGCCTGGAGTGTTTGGACAGGGGAGGTTCAGCCCCAGCATTTT.

This chain links TRBV19 with TRBJ2-7, with D tentatively TRBD1 (6 bases). CDR3 length: 14 residues. Trimming shortened V by 3 bases and J by 4 bases, and 13 bases separated the two germline ends. Germline-derived CDR1 and CDR2 are LNHDA and SQIVND (reference sequence). As DNA, the CDR3 is TGTGCCAGTAGTATCTCACAGGGACGATACGAGCAGTACTTC. Residues: CASSISQGRYEQYF.

The genes are TRBV5-8 and TRBJ1-6; perhaps TRBD1 as D (5 bases). Trimming removed 4 bases from V and 0 bases from J, with 11 bases in between. Germline CDR1 reads SGHTS; CDR2 reads YDEGEE. The CDR3 covers 16 residues. CDR3 nucleotide sequence: TGTGCCAGCAGCCCACGGAGGGGCTCCTATAATTCACCCCTCCACTTT. It specifies CASSPRRGSYNSPLHF.

The chain links TRBV9 to TRBJ1-3, with 7 bases identical to TRBD1. V lost 3 bases, J lost 0 bases, and 0 bases stayed unmatched. The CDR3 spans 14 residues. Germline loops: CDR1 SGDLS, CDR2 YYNGEE. The CDR3 is CASSGQGSGNTIYF. DNA for the CDR3: TGTGCCAGCAGCGGACAGGGCTCTGGAAACACCATATATTTT.

The gene calls are TRBV30 and TRBJ2-1, with TRBD2 identical over 9 bases. In germline, CDR1 is GTSNPN, CDR2 SVGIG (reference sequence). The CDR3 runs to 16 residues. V was pared by 3 bases and J by 9 bases, with 15 bases of the junction left unmatched. The CDR3 DNA sequence: TGTGCCTGGAGGATAATCCTTAGCGGGAGAGCCGGTGAGCAGTTCTTC. Protein: CAWRIILSGRAGEQFF.

The chain recombines TRBV19 with TRBJ1-2, with 9 bases aligning to TRBD1. The CDR3 length is 15 residues. CDR1 and CDR2 from the germline V gene are LNHDA and SQIVND (reference sequence). Unmatched junction bases numbered 4, after V lost 1 base and J lost 4 bases. The CDR3 reads CASSIGTGDPYGYTF. The CDR3 region has the DNA TGTGCCAGTAGTATAGGGACAGGGGACCCCTATGGCTACACCTTC.

The chain carries TRBV15 and TRBJ1-1, with D tentatively TRBD1 (6 bases). The CDR3 is 15 residues long. Germline V gene data show CDR1 as LNHNV and CDR2 as YYDKDF (reference sequence). Trimming took 2 bases from V and 3 from J, leaving 13 bases between them. The CDR3, as DNA: TGTGCCACCAGCAGACCCCAGGGGCCTCACACTGAAGCTTTCTTT. As protein: CATSRPQGPHTEAFF.

The chain is built from TRBV9 and TRBJ2-7, with 11 bases aligning to TRBD1. The CDR3 contains 15 residues. Germline lookup yields CDR1 SGDLS and CDR2 YYNGEE. The V gene end was trimmed by 4 bases and the J gene end by 3 bases; junction bases not matched to a gene: 6. CDR3 residues: CASSYGTGGFYEQYF. The CDR3 DNA reads as TGTGCCAGCAGCTACGGGACAGGGGGATTCTACGAGCAGTACTTC.